The present entry profiles one TCR beta chain with its context. A junction end diverges from the germline sequence, so it may reflect a read error. Method: immunoSEQ multiplex PCR; TCRdb's copy keeps in-frame clones and lacks some. The profile shows roughly 500,000 clones, roughly 89% of them singletons. Germline V gene data show CDR1 as SGHKS and CDR2 as YYEKEE (reference sequence). This CDR3 contains 10 residues. The data were taken from a study of blood T cell repertoires in COVID-19. This TCR came from a man aged 18 to 29 with COVID-19, enrolled during active disease. The sample was peripheral blood. This sequence joins TRBV5-5 and TRBJ1-5, with a weak D call TRBD1 (6 bases). CDR3 amino acids: CASSSLGGEF. The DNA of the CDR3 is TGTGCCAGCAGCTCGCTAGGGGGGGAATTT.